Below, 32 T cell receptor beta chains from the same sample are listed, as sequenced in a study of identical twins. TCRdb redid the calling of the 5' RACE reads with MiXCR, one entry per CDR3 protein. Of 450,000 to 650,000 distinct CDR3 sequences listed, 9.5% to 10% are singletons. The same data also went into a second study, on yellow fever vaccine responses in identical twins.

Sequenced sample: PBMCs. These receptors originate from a young woman in good health.

This clonotype was observed many times. The rearrangement joins TRBV5-1 to TRBJ2-3; D perhaps matches TRBD1 (7 bases). CDR3 length: 14 residues. Trimming took off 1 base at V and 5 bases at J, with 11 bases between the two ends. In germline, CDR1 is SGHRS, CDR2 YFSETQ. CDR3 residues: CASSLQGGQDTQYF. CDR3 in DNA: TGCGCCAGCAGCTTGCAGGGGGGTCAAGATACGCAGTATTTT.

This clonotype has only a few counts. This chain joins TRBV4-1 and TRBJ2-4; a possible D gene is TRBD2 (5 bases). This CDR3 is built from 17 residues. Between the trimmed V and J ends, which lost 5 bases and 9 bases, there was a span of 26 bases. Looked up from germline, CDR1 is MGHRA and CDR2 is YSYEKL. The CDR3 sequence is CASSGTAGLRLGGIQYF. The DNA for the CDR3 is TGCGCCAGCAGCGGAACAGCCGGACTGCGACTCGGTGGCATTCAGTACTTC.

This clonotype turned up a few times. The chain combines TRBV7-8 with TRBJ1-2; 7 bases fit TRBD1. The CDR3 contains 15 residues. Germline V gene sequence: CDR1 SGHVS, CDR2 FQNEAQ. The ends lost 5 bases at V and 4 bases at J; junction bases unmatched: 10. The DNA for the CDR3 is TGTGCCAGCAGCCTTAGGCCCGACAGGGTCTATGGCTACACCTTC. Translation gives CASSLRPDRVYGYTF.

This clonotype was found many times. The rearrangement joins TRBV12-3 or TRBV12-4 to TRBJ2-1; 12 bases match TRBD2. After removal of 4 bases from V and 9 bases from J, the junction contained 13 bases not matched to a gene. The CDR3 is made up of 17 amino acids. The CDR3 bases are TGTGCCAGCAGTTCCTTTAGGACTAGCGGGAAGGGTGGTGAGCAGTTCTTC. This sequence encodes CASSSFRTSGKGGEQFF.

The CDR3 is CAWSPGTGRVQYF. The DNA for the CDR3 is TGTGCCTGGAGTCCCGGGACAGGGAGGGTCCAGTACTTC. The rearrangement links TRBV30 to TRBJ2-5, with 9 bases lining up with TRBD1. The germline CDR1 and CDR2 sequences are GTSNPN and SVGIG (reference sequence). Germline trimming cut 2 bases from V and 10 bases from J; bases unmatched to any gene: 8. The CDR3 spans 13 residues. The full variable domain, with the rest looked up from reference TRBV30 and TRBJ2-5, is SQTIHQWPATLVQPVGSPLSLECTVEGTSNPNLYWYRQAAGRGLQLLFYSVGIGQISSEVPQNLSASRPQDRQFILSSKKLLLSDSGFYLCAWSPGTGRVQYFGPGTRLLVL.

This clonotype was found a few times. The chain has TRBV4-1 and TRBJ2-1; unclear D gene. Germline V gives CDR1 MGHRA, CDR2 YSYEKL. The length of the CDR3 is 12 residues. Trimming pared 4 bases from V and 7 bases from J, leaving 8 bases between. This CDR3 is CASSRMTNEQFF. CDR3 nucleotide sequence: TGCGCCAGCAGCCGTATGACTAATGAGCAGTTCTTC.

Only a few counts were recorded for this clonotype. The chain links TRBV7-2 to TRBJ2-1, with 7 positions matching TRBD2. Germline lookup yields CDR1 SGHTA and CDR2 FQGNSA. Trimming removed 5 bases from V and 7 bases from J; junction bases left unmatched: 11. The CDR3 is made up of 15 amino acids. The CDR3 region is CASSPYSGEPNEQFF. The CDR3 nucleotides are TGTGCCAGCAGCCCTTACAGCGGGGAACCAAATGAGCAGTTCTTC.

This rearrangement joins TRBV11-2 to TRBJ2-5, with TRBD2 identical over 10 bases. The V and J ends lost 3 bases and 2 bases, in that order; junction bases with no gene match: 3. This CDR3 is built from 15 residues. Germline lookup yields CDR1 SGHAT and CDR2 FQNNGV. CDR3 sequence: CASSLTSGFQETQYF. DNA for the CDR3: TGTGCCAGCAGCTTGACTAGCGGGTTTCAAGAGACCCAGTACTTC.

On this clonotype: One junction end does not reproduce the germline sequence, and a read error may be involved. The chain couples TRBV20-1 to TRBJ2-6; D gene uncertain. The CDR3 covers 16 residues. Looked up from germline, CDR1 is DFQATT and CDR2 is SNEGSKA (reference sequence). The CDR3 bases are TGCTGTGCTAGTAAGAGTTTCCTCTCTGGGGCCAACGTCCTGACTTTC. Translating gives CCASKSFLSGANVLTF.

This clonotype was picked up a small number of times. The gene calls are TRBV7-6 and TRBJ2-3; the D gene is possibly TRBD2 (6 bases). The V gene's germline CDR1 is SGHVS and CDR2 FNYEAQ. With 0 bases removed from V and 2 bases from J, the gap between germline ends came to 15 bases. The CDR3 contains 17 residues. The CDR3 loop reads CASSLAVGLKATDTQYF. In DNA, the CDR3 is TGTGCCAGCAGCTTAGCCGTTGGACTAAAGGCCACAGATACGCAGTATTTT.

This clonotype was picked up a small number of times. The chain employs TRBV12-3 or TRBV12-4 and TRBJ2-2, with TRBD2 identical over 9 bases. V dropped 8 bases and J dropped 1; count of bases not matched to a gene: 5. The CDR3 has 15 amino acids. The CDR3 is CASGSTSGNTGELFF. Written as DNA, the CDR3 is TGTGCCAGCGGATCGACTAGCGGGAACACCGGGGAGCTGTTTTTT.

The table lists this clonotype with a few counts. The genes are TRBV27 and TRBJ2-7; D possibly uses TRBD1 or TRBD2 (5 bases each). This CDR3 contains 15 residues. CDR1 and CDR2 from the germline V gene are MNHEY and SMNVEV (reference sequence). The ends were cut back, 5 bases at V and 2 bases at J, with 16 bases in the middle. CDR3 region: CASSQGAGWTYEQYF. DNA of the CDR3: TGTGCCAGCAGTCAAGGGGCGGGTTGGACCTACGAGCAGTACTTC.

This clonotype has ten or more counts. This chain connects TRBV25-1 to TRBJ2-7, with TRBD2 as a possible D gene (6 bases). With 4 bases removed from V and 3 bases from J, the gap between germline ends came to 13 bases. This CDR3 has 14 residues. The germline V gene encodes CDR1 MGHDK and CDR2 SYGVNS. The CDR3, as DNA: TGTGCCAGCAGTGTCCCGGGGGAGAACTACGAGCAGTACTTC. Residues: CASSVPGENYEQYF.

This clonotype was seen ten or more times. The chain links TRBV12-3 or TRBV12-4 to TRBJ2-3, with TRBD2 matching over 7 bases. The CDR3 extends over 13 amino acids. V dropped 6 bases and J dropped 3; count of bases not matched to a gene: 3. The chain's CDR3 is CASRSGVTDTQYF. The CDR3 coding sequence is TGTGCCAGCAGAAGCGGGGTAACAGATACGCAGTATTTT.

This clonotype was detected only a few times. The gene calls are TRBV28 and TRBJ2-7, with 12 bases matching TRBD2. The ends lost 5 bases at V and 6 bases at J; junction bases unmatched: 20. The CDR3 sequence is 19 residues long. Germline V lookup: CDR1 MDHEN, CDR2 SYDVKM. CDR3 bases: TGTGCCAGCAGTCCTACAGGGATATTGGGACTAGCGGGCCCCGGCGAGCAGTACTTC. Its translation: CASSPTGILGLAGPGEQYF.

V and J are TRBV29-1 and TRBJ2-7, with a possible D match to TRBD1 (6 bases). V dropped 6 bases and J dropped 2 bases, with 20 bases sitting between them. Germline V gene sequence: CDR1 SQVTM, CDR2 ANQGSEA. The CDR3 is 15 amino acids. CDR3: CSVVLRRTVTYEQYF. The CDR3 nucleotides read TGCAGCGTGGTTCTTCGGCGGACAGTAACCTACGAGCAGTACTTC.

A few counts support this clonotype. The J gene is TRBJ2-7, the V gene TRBV28, with TRBD2 identical over 13 bases. Germline V gives CDR1 MDHEN, CDR2 SYDVKM. The ends lost 6 bases at V and 4 bases at J; junction bases unmatched: 9. The CDR3 contains 16 residues. Written as DNA, the CDR3 is TGTGCCAGCAGACCCCCGGGACTAGCGGGAACGTACGAGCAGTACTTC. Translation gives CASRPPGLAGTYEQYF.

This clonotype was recorded at least ten times. The V gene is TRBV11-2, the J gene TRBJ2-7; a weak D match, TRBD1 (6 bases). The germline V and J ends were trimmed by 0 bases and 2 bases, with 17 bases remaining between them. Germline loops: CDR1 SGHAT, CDR2 FQNNGV. The CDR3 spans 17 residues. The CDR3 DNA follows: TGTGCCAGCAGCTTAGATTATCTAGCAGGGGCTCCCTACGAGCAGTACTTC. This sequence encodes CASSLDYLAGAPYEQYF.

This clonotype was detected a few times. This chain links TRBV4-3 with TRBJ2-7; D is possibly TRBD2 (5 bases). This CDR3 region has 13 residues. Germline V lookup: CDR1 LGHNA, CDR2 YSLEER. Deletions cut 4 bases from V and 3 bases from J, with 10 bases between. The CDR3 nucleotides are TGCGCCAGCAGCCCCTCCAGCGGCTACGAGCAGTACTTC. Amino acid sequence: CASSPSSGYEQYF.

This chain links TRBV29-1 with TRBJ2-5; TRBD2 agrees at 13 bases. The V segment lost 6 bases and the J segment 5 bases; nucleotides outside the gene matches: 15. The CDR3 contains 17 residues. Germline loops: CDR1 SQVTM, CDR2 ANQGSEA. The CDR3 sequence: CSVITPGLAGVGETQYF. The CDR3 DNA follows: TGCAGCGTCATCACACCTGGACTAGCGGGGGTCGGGGAGACCCAGTACTTC.

This clonotype was detected many times. The chain links TRBV5-1 to TRBJ2-7, with D possibly being TRBD1 (6 bases). The ends were cut back, 0 bases at V and 4 bases at J, with 11 bases in the middle. CDR3 size: 14 residues. The germline V gene has CDR1 SGHRS and CDR2 YFSETQ. CDR3 sequence (DNA): TGCGCCAGCAGCTTGGGGACAGACCGGTACGAGCAGTACTTC. This codes for CASSLGTDRYEQYF.

This clonotype was seen a handful of times. The chain couples TRBV6-1 to TRBJ2-3, with 9 bases lining up with TRBD1. Germline V lookup: CDR1 MNHNS, CDR2 SASEGT. The CDR3 has 17 residues. J gave up 0 bases and V 6 bases, and 10 bases lay outside the gene matches. CDR3 sequence reads: CASRNRDRVTSTDTQYF. CDR3 sequence (DNA): TGTGCCAGCAGGAACCGGGACAGGGTGACCAGCACAGATACGCAGTATTTT.

This clonotype turned up a few times. V usage is TRBV5-5 and J usage is TRBJ1-5, with 7 bases fitting TRBD1. Unmatched junction bases numbered 13, after V lost 2 bases and J lost 5 bases. The germline V gene encodes CDR1 SGHKS and CDR2 YYEKEE (reference sequence). The CDR3 runs 17 residues. Here the CDR3 DNA reads TGTGCCAGCAGCTTAAATCCGGGACAGCGGTACGATCAGCCCCAGCATTTT. Its translation is CASSLNPGQRYDQPQHF.

Many counts were recorded for this clonotype. This sequence joins TRBV12-3 or TRBV12-4 and TRBJ1-2; D unclear. CDR3 size: 16 residues. With 6 bases removed from V and 2 bases from J, the gap between germline ends came to 19 bases. The DNA of the CDR3 is TGTGCCAGCAGCGATACACTCCATGGAGGCAACTATGGCTACACCTTC. Translating gives CASSDTLHGGNYGYTF.

J is TRBJ2-1 and V is TRBV27, with 8 nucleotides matching TRBD1. The junction had 8 bases not matched to a gene; V was cut back by 2 bases and J by 2 bases. The germline V gene has CDR1 MNHEY and CDR2 SMNVEV (reference sequence). The CDR3 runs 17 residues. CDR3 loop: CASSLTTDRGPYNEQFF. DNA for the CDR3: TGTGCCAGCAGTTTAACCACCGACAGGGGCCCCTACAATGAGCAGTTCTTC.

The chain recombines TRBV11-2 with TRBJ2-5, with 12 bases lining up with TRBD2. V lost 6 bases, J lost 1 base, and 21 bases stayed unmatched. Germline V gene sequence: CDR1 SGHAT, CDR2 FQNNGV. The CDR3 is 21 amino acids. The CDR3 DNA sequence: TGTGCCAGCAGTTCTACTAGCGGGGGGCGACTAGCGGGAGAGAGCCAAGAGACCCAGTACTTC. This gives the protein CASSSTSGGRLAGESQETQYF. The full variable domain, rest sourced from reference TRBV11-2 and TRBJ2-5, is EAGVAQSPRYKIIEKRQSVAFWCNPISGHATLYWYQQILGQGPKLLIQFQNNGVVDDSQLPKDRFSAERLKGVDSTLKIQPAKLEDSAVYLCASSSTSGGRLAGESQETQYFGPGTRLLVL.

This clonotype has ten or more counts. This sequence joins TRBV14 and TRBJ2-1; tentative D call: TRBD2 (5 bases). There are 16 residues in the CDR3. V lost 3 bases and J 10 bases, leaving 22 bases between the germline ends. Germline assignment: CDR1 SGHDN and CDR2 FVKESK. The CDR3 protein is CASSQRWGGQPGEQFF. The CDR3 DNA reads as TGTGCCAGCAGCCAGAGATGGGGTGGTCAGCCGGGGGAGCAGTTCTTC.

This chain uses TRBV6-1 with TRBJ2-2; D may correspond to TRBD1 or TRBD2 (5 bases each). Per the germline V gene, CDR1 is MNHNS and CDR2 is SASEGT. The CDR3 spans 13 residues. V shed 7 bases and J shed 6 bases, with 12 bases lying between them. CDR3 coding DNA: TGTGCCAGCAAGGGCAGGGAGTCCGGGGAGCTGTTTTTT. Protein sequence: CASKGRESGELFF.

This clonotype was picked up a small number of times. This chain joins TRBV20-1 and TRBJ2-7; D unresolved. The CDR3 runs to 14 residues. CDR1 DFQATT and CDR2 SNEGSKA come from the germline V gene (reference sequence). The ends were cut back, 1 base at V and 6 bases at J, with 16 bases in the middle. The CDR3 DNA is TGCAGTGCTAGAGCGTCCGGGTTTAGTGGCGAGCAGTACTTC. It encodes CSARASGFSGEQYF.

The chain is built from TRBV5-1 and TRBJ2-4, with 7 bases that match TRBD2. The CDR3 has 14 amino acids. Germline CDR1 reads SGHRS; CDR2 reads YFSETQ. The junction had 4 bases not matched to a gene; V was cut back by 0 bases and J by 7 bases. CDR3 DNA: TGCGCCAGCAGCTTGGGCGGGGGATCTAACATTCAGTACTTC. Translation: CASSLGGGSNIQYF.

The rearrangement links TRBV20-1 to TRBJ2-7; 7 positions match TRBD1. CDR3 length: 16 amino acids. The V gene's germline CDR1 is DFQATT and CDR2 SNEGSKA (reference sequence). The V gene end was trimmed by 0 bases and the J gene end by 2 bases; junction bases not matched to a gene: 10. This CDR3 reads CSARDSGTAHPYEQYF. The CDR3 DNA reads as TGCAGTGCTAGAGATTCAGGGACAGCCCACCCCTACGAGCAGTACTTC.

This clonotype was seen many times. This rearrangement joins TRBV20-1 to TRBJ1-2; 7 nucleotides agree with TRBD1. J was trimmed by 8 bases and V by 3 bases; bases with no gene match: 12. The CDR3 contains 14 residues. Germline V CDR1 and CDR2: DFQATT, SNEGSKA (reference sequence). Written as DNA, the CDR3 is TGCAGTGCTAGTTTAGGGACAGCCCTTTTGGGCTACACCTTC. Its protein is CSASLGTALLGYTF.